The rows below give T cell receptor beta chains drawn from one sample of a study of blood T cells in healthy people across ages. One entry per CDR3 protein results from TCRdb running MiXCR on the 5' RACE reads. Seen here are about 590,000 distinct CDR3 sequences, approximately 30% observed once, and the top ten hold less than 20%. The sequenced sample consisted of blood. These receptors were collected from a woman at least 80 years old in good health. Each CDR3 is given with its conserved first and last residue. Fields, in order: D gene, J gene, V gene, clone size, CDR3 DNA, CDR3 protein. D genes are given only for firm matches. Where a row states a size, it is once, few, many or the class of an expanded clone; other rows omit it.

TRBD1,TRBJ1-1,TRBV5-1,.,TGCGCCAGCAGCTTGGAAGGATTGACAGGGGTGAACACTGAAGCTTTCTTT,CASSLEGLTGVNTEAFF
TRBD2,TRBJ2-1,TRBV6-5,many,TGTGCCAGCAGCCGCGGGGCTAGCGGAGTCTACAATGAGCAGTTCTTC,CASSRGASGVYNEQFF
.,TRBJ1-1,TRBV18,.,TGTGCCAGCTCAGCCAGGCCCTTCTCTCTGAACACTGAAGCTTTCTTT,CASSARPFSLNTEAFF
.,TRBJ2-7,TRBV20-1,many,TGCAGTGCGCAGACGGGACTCCCTCTCGAGCAGTACTTC,CSAQTGLPLEQYF
TRBD1,TRBJ1-1,TRBV6-5,many,TGTGCCAGCAGTCGACAGGGCGGGACGGCTTTCTTT,CASSRQGGTAFF
TRBD2,TRBJ2-1,TRBV2,many,TGTGCCAGCGTAAGCGGGGGCCCCCACAATGAGCAGTTCTTC,CASVSGGPHNEQFF
.,TRBJ1-5,TRBV21-1,few,TGTGCCAGCAGCAAAGATCTTAAAAGGGGGTACAATCAGCCCCAGCATTTT,CASSKDLKRGYNQPQHF
.,TRBJ2-3,TRBV20-1,many,TGCAGTGCCGTAAGGGGCTTGGTGACAGATACGCAGTATTTT,CSAVRGLVTDTQYF
.,TRBJ1-2,TRBV20-1,many,TGCAGTGCTAAAAAGCGACCTCCTCGCTATGGCTACACCTTC,CSAKKRPPRYGYTF
TRBD1,TRBJ1-5,TRBV19,many,TGTGCGAGCCTAGACAGGGTCAGCAATCAGCCCCAGCATTTT,CASLDRVSNQPQHF
TRBD1,TRBJ2-5,TRBV7-7,.,TGTGCCAGCAGCTTAAGGGCAGGTCGGGACAGCCAAGAGACCCAGTACTTC,CASSLRAGRDSQETQYF
.,TRBJ2-5,TRBV7-7,.,TGTGCCAGCAGCCGAGGACGGACAGCCCAAGAGACCCAGTACTTC,CASSRGRTAQETQYF
.,TRBJ1-1,TRBV27,few,TGTGCCAGCAGTTTCGGGGGCTGGGGACCGAACACTGAAGCTTTCTTT,CASSFGGWGPNTEAFF
.,TRBJ1-5,TRBV30,.,TGTGCCTGGAGTTATGGCCCTGGGCAGCCCCAGCATTTT,CAWSYGPGQPQHF
.,TRBJ1-1,TRBV5-4,.,TGTGCCAGCAGCTTGAGCAGGGGAGAAGCTTTCTTT,CASSLSRGEAFF
.,TRBJ2-7,TRBV20-1,many,TGCAGTGCTAGGCTCTATACAGGGATCGCCTACGAGCAGTACTTC,CSARLYTGIAYEQYF
TRBD1,TRBJ1-6,TRBV2,.,TGTGCCAGCAGGGCGGGACAGCTGAATTCACCCCTCCACTTT,CASRAGQLNSPLHF
.,TRBJ1-1,TRBV12-3/TRBV12-4,.,TGTGCCAGCAGTTTAGGGCCGAACACTAAAGCTTTCTTT,CASSLGPNTKAFF
.,TRBJ1-5,TRBV20-1,.,TGCAGTGCTAAACTCAGGGGAAGGGAGCCTCAGCCCCAGCATTTT,CSAKLRGREPQPQHF
.,TRBJ1-2,TRBV20-1,many,TGCAGTGCTAGCGTGACGCTCGGTGAATATGGCTACACCTTC,CSASVTLGEYGYTF
.,TRBJ1-6,TRBV7-2,few,TGTGCCAGCAGCCCTCAGGCGAGGCTGAATTCACCCCTCCACTTT,CASSPQARLNSPLHF
TRBD2,TRBJ2-4,TRBV6-1,many,TGTGCCAGCAGTCGGGGGGGGACACAAAACATTCAGTACTTC,CASSRGGTQNIQYF
.,TRBJ1-1,TRBV7-2,many,TGTGCCAGCAGCCTCGACACGTACACTGAAGCTTTCTTT,CASSLDTYTEAFF
.,TRBJ2-3,TRBV19,many,TGTGCCAGTAGTGGGGACAATCACCCTAGCACAGATACGCAGTATTTT,CASSGDNHPSTDTQYF
TRBD2,TRBJ2-7,TRBV20-1,.,TGCAGTGCTAGAGATCCGGGGGGGTCTGGCAATGAGCAGTACTTC,CSARDPGGSGNEQYF
TRBD1,TRBJ1-2,TRBV7-2,many,TGTGCCAGCAGCTTAGCCACCGGGACAGGGGGCGCCGCCTATGGCTACACCTTC,CASSLATGTGGAAYGYTF
TRBD1,TRBJ2-1,TRBV11-2,many,TGTGCCAGCAGCTACACGGGACAGGGGGCTTTCTCCTACAATGAGCAGTTCTTC,CASSYTGQGAFSYNEQFF
.,TRBJ1-1,TRBV11-2,.,TGTGCCAGCAGCATCACCATGAACACTGAAGCTTTCTTT,CASSITMNTEAFF
.,TRBJ2-4,TRBV29-1,many,TGCAGCGTTGGGAGGGGGGTAGGAGGAAACATTCAGTACTTC,CSVGRGVGGNIQYF